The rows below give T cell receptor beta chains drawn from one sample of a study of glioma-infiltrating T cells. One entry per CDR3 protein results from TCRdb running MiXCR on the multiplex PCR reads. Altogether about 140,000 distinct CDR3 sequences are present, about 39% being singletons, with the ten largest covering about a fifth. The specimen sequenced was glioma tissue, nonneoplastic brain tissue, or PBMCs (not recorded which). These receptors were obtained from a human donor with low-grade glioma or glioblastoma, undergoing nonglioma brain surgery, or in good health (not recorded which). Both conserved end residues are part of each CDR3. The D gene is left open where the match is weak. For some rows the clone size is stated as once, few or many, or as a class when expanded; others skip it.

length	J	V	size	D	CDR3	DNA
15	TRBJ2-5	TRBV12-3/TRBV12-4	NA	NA	CASSLVTGGRKTQYF	TGTGCCAGCAGTTTAGTCACTGGGGGCCGAAAGACCCAGTACTTC
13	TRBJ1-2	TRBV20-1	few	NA	CSAIREADYGYTF	TGCAGTGCGATCCGGGAGGCAGACTATGGCTACACCTTC
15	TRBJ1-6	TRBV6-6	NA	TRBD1	CASSYLGTDNSPLHF	TGTGCCAGCAGTTACCTCGGGACAGACAATTCACCCCTCCACTTT
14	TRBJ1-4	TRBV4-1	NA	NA	CASSPSGLNEKLFF	TGCGCCAGCAGCCCGTCTGGACTTAATGAAAAACTGTTTTTT
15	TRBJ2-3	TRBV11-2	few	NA	CASSLFQGGTDTQYF	TGTGCCAGCAGCTTGTTCCAGGGGGGGACGGATACGCAGTATTTT
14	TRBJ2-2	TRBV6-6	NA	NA	CASSYTPDTGELFF	TGTGCCAGCAGTTACACCCCTGACACCGGGGAGCTGTTTTTT
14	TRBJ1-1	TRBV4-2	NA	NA	CASSRKQVNTEAFF	TGTGCCAGCAGTAGGAAACAAGTGAACACTGAAGCTTTCTTT
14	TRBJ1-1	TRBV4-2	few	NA	CASSLGLRNTEAFF	TGTGCCAGCAGCTTAGGACTGAGGAACACTGAAGCTTTCTTT
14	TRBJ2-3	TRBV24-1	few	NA	CATSDTESGYTQYF	TGTGCCACCAGTGATACCGAGTCCGGCTATACGCAGTATTTT
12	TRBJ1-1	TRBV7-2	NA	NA	CASSHPGAEAFF	TGTGCCAGCAGCCATCCCGGGGCTGAAGCTTTCTTT
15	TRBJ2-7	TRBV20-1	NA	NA	CSARKTVDTTYEQYF	TGCAGTGCTAGAAAGACTGTCGACACAACCTACGAGCAGTACTTC
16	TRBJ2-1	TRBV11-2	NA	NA	CASSLARAPSYNEQFF	TGTGCCAGCAGCTTAGCGCGGGCTCCCTCCTACAATGAGCAGTTCTTC
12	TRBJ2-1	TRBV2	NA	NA	CASSVSDNEQFF	TGTGCCAGCAGTGTATCGGACAATGAGCAGTTCTTC
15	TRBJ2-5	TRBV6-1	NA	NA	CASSFRDYDQETQYF	TGTGCCAGCAGTTTCCGGGATTATGACCAAGAGACCCAGTACTTC
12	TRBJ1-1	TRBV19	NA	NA	CASSSSSGRAFF	TGTGCCAGTAGTTCGTCTTCAGGGAGAGCTTTCTTT
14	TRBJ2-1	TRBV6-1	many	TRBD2	CASRLAGVSNEQFF	TGTGCCAGCCGACTAGCGGGAGTGAGCAATGAGCAGTTCTTC
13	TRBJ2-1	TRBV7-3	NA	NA	CASSLSNQGEQFF	TGTGCCAGCAGCTTAAGCAATCAGGGTGAGCAGTTCTTC
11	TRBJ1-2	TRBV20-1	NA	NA	CSAGQLYGYTF	TGCAGTGCTGGACAGTTATATGGCTACACCTTC
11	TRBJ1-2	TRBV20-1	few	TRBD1	CSVPGGSGYTF	TGCAGTGTGCCAGGGGGTTCCGGCTACACCTTC
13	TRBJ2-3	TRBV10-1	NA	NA	CASARAMTDTQYF	TGCGCCAGCGCGAGGGCTATGACAGATACGCAGTATTTT
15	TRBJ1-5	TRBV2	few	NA	CASSDHRQGNQPQHF	TGTGCCAGCAGTGACCACCGACAGGGCAATCAGCCCCAGCATTTT
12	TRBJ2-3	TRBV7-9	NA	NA	CASSLNGDTQYF	TGTGCCAGCAGCTTAAATGGAGATACGCAGTATTTT
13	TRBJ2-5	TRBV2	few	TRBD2	CASSGDYQETQYF	TGTGCCAGCAGCGGGGACTATCAAGAGACCCAGTACTTC
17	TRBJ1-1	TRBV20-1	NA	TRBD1	CSAAPARRRDRASEAFF	TGCAGTGCTGCCCCCGCCCGGCGCCGGGACAGGGCATCTGAAGCTTTCTTT
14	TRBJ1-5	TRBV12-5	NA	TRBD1	CASGLGTGDQPQHF	TGTGCTAGTGGTTTGGGGACAGGGGACCAGCCCCAGCATTTT
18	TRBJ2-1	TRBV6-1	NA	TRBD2	CASSEPPGLAWGPSEQFF	TGTGCCAGCAGTGAACCACCGGGACTAGCGTGGGGACCTAGTGAGCAGTTCTTC
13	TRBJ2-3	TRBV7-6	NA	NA	CASNDGSTDTQYF	TGTGCCAGCAACGACGGGAGCACAGATACGCAGTATTTT
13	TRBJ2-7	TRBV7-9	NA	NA	CASSLGFEGEQYF	TGTGCCAGCAGCTTAGGGTTTGAAGGTGAGCAGTACTTC
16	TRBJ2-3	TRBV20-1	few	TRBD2	CSAPRLAGAVTDTQYF	TGCAGTGCTCCTCGGCTAGCGGGGGCCGTAACAGATACGCAGTATTTT
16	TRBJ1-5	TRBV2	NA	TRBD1	CASSHPGGRLGQPQHF	TGCGCCAGCAGCCACCCAGGGGGTCGGCTGGGTCAGCCCCAGCATTTT
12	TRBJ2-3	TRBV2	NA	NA	CASRTEGDTQYF	TGTGCCAGCAGGACGGAGGGGGATACGCAGTATTTT
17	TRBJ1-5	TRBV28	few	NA	CASSLSPIRQAHQPQHF	TGTGCCAGCAGTTTATCTCCTATTAGACAGGCACATCAGCCCCAGCATTTT
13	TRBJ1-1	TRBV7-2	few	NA	CASRPQRGTEAFF	TGTGCCAGCAGGCCTCAAAGGGGGACTGAAGCTTTCTTT
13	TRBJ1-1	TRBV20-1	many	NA	CSARTPSNTEAFF	TGCAGTGCCCGGACACCCTCCAACACTGAAGCTTTCTTT
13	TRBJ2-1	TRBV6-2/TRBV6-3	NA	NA	CASIRGLGNEQFF	TGTGCCAGCATCCGGGGCTTGGGTAACGAGCAGTTCTTC
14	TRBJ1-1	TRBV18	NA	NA	CASSPQGVGTEAFF	TGTGCCAGCTCACCACAGGGGGTCGGGACTGAAGCTTTCTTT
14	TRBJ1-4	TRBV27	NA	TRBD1	CASSWTGSNEKLFF	TGTGCCAGCAGTTGGACAGGAAGCAATGAAAAACTGTTTTTT
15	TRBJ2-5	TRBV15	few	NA	CATSRDPSQQETQYF	TGTGCCACCAGCAGAGATCCCTCGCAGCAAGAGACCCAGTACTTC
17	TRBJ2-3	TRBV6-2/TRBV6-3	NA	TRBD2	CASSYSPFSGRTDTQYF	TGTGCCAGCAGTTACTCCCCTTTTAGCGGGAGAACAGATACGCAGTATTTT
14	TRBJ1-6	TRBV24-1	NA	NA	CATSDSGYNSPLHF	TGTGCCACCAGTGACTCAGGGTATAATTCACCCCTCCACTTT
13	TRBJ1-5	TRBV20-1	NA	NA	CSADSGLGQPQHF	TGCAGTGCTGACTCAGGGCTGGGACAGCCCCAGCATTTT
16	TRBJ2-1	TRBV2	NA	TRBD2	CASSDLTSGGPSEQFF	TGTGCCAGCAGTGACCTGACTAGCGGGGGCCCCAGTGAGCAGTTCTTC
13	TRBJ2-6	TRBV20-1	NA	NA	CSALRSGANVLTF	TGCAGTGCCCTGCGCTCTGGGGCCAACGTCCTGACTTTC
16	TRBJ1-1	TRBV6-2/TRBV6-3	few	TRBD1	CASSYGQGGSNTEAFF	TGTGCCAGCAGTTACGGACAGGGGGGTTCGAACACTGAAGCTTTCTTT
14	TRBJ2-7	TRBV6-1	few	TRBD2	CASSLAGAPYEQYF	TGTGCCAGCAGTCTAGCGGGAGCCCCCTACGAGCAGTACTTC
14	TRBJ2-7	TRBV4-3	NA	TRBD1	CASSQGTGDYEQYF	TGCGCCAGCAGCCAGGGGACAGGTGACTACGAGCAGTACTTC
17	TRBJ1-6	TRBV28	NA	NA	CASSSPAGSSYNSPLHF	TGTGCCAGCAGTTCCCCGGCTGGGAGCTCCTATAATTCACCCCTCCACTTT
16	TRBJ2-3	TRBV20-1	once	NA	CSSRDKTTYYTDTQYF	TGCAGTTCTAGAGATAAGACTACGTATTACACAGATACGCAGTATTTT
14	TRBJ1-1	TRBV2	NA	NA	CASVRQGMNTEAFF	TGTGCCAGCGTCCGTCAGGGGATGAACACTGAAGCTTTCTTT
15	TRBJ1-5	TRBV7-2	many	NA	CASSFSTGSYQPQHF	TGTGCCAGCAGCTTCTCGACAGGTAGCTATCAGCCCCAGCATTTT
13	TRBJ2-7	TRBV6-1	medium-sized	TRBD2	CASNLAGIYEQYF	TGTGCCAGCAACCTAGCGGGGATCTACGAGCAGTACTTC
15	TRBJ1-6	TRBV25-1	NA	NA	CASSDGTLTVSPLHF	TGTGCCAGCAGTGATGGTACTCTGACTGTTTCACCCCTCCACTTT
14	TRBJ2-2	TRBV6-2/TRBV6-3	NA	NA	CASMFAADTGELFF	TGTGCCAGCATGTTCGCGGCGGACACCGGGGAGCTGTTTTTT
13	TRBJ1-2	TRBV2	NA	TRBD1	CASSEQGEDGYTF	TGTGCCAGCAGTGAACAGGGGGAGGATGGCTACACCTTC
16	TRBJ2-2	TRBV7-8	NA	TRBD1	CVSSLTGQENTRELFF	TGTGTCAGCAGCCTAACCGGACAGGAGAACACCAGGGAGCTGTTTTTT
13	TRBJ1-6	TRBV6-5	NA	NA	CASSGQQFSPLHF	TGTGCCAGCAGCGGACAGCAATTTTCACCCCTCCACTTT
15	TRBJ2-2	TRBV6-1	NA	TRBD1	CASSPRDSYTGELFF	TGTGCCAGCAGTCCTCGGGACAGCTACACCGGGGAGCTGTTTTTT